In this sample, the clone carrying this TCR beta chain is medium-sized. Its antigen is not known. Germline V lookup: CDR1 SGHDN, CDR2 FVKESK. V shed 4 bases and J 4 bases; nucleotides not matched to a gene: 5. The CDR3 spans 14 residues. This sample is part of a study of early T cells in non-severe SARS-CoV-2 infection. Study details: The input, bulk RNA from unsorted whole blood, was sequenced, and chains were unpaired.

Overall study findings and caveats: Sequences matched to VDJdb favored anti-spike CD8 responses, while private and CD4 specificities were missed.

Tagging with unique molecular identifiers was applied to individual cDNA molecules. TCRdb reprocessed the 5' RACE reads via MiXCR and lists one record per CDR3 protein. Seen here are roughly 53,000 distinct CDR3 sequences, approximately 10% observed once, and the top ten hold almost 4%. The sequenced sample was whole blood, obtained at baseline. The sequence came from an adult who was a healthcare worker with PCR-confirmed SARS-CoV-2 infection or an uninfected control (not recorded which). The chain employs TRBV14 and TRBJ1-2, with 8 bases fitting TRBD1. Here the CDR3 DNA reads TGTGCCAGCAGCCTGGGACAGGCTTTCTATGGCTACACCTTC. This sequence encodes CASSLGQAFYGYTF.